A selection of T cell receptor beta chains follows, all from one sample in a study of T cells after yellow fever vaccination. TCRdb re-called the 5' RACE reads with MiXCR, one entry per CDR3 protein. Of around 400,000 distinct CDR3 sequences in the sample, under 14% were seen once. The source was PBMCs, collected on the day of the first yellow fever vaccination. These receptors all stem from a man in his late teens or twenties who received the YFV17D yellow fever vaccine. Both conserved end residues are trimmed from each CDR3. The order of the fields is V gene, CDR3 protein.

v_call: TRBV3-1; cdr3_aa: ASSQPDAYGYT
v_call: TRBV5-4; cdr3_aa: ASSTRDRGDTEAF
v_call: TRBV20-1; cdr3_aa: SVPDRAASPLH
v_call: TRBV7-8; cdr3_aa: ASSSLRYNEQF
v_call: TRBV12-3/TRBV12-4; cdr3_aa: ASSAAYGNTIY
v_call: TRBV7-2; cdr3_aa: ASSLGTGFYEQY
v_call: TRBV12-3/TRBV12-4; cdr3_aa: ASRYSGGGGEQY
v_call: TRBV11-2; cdr3_aa: ASSPEMNYGYT
v_call: TRBV11-2; cdr3_aa: ASSPGRENIQY
v_call: TRBV24-1; cdr3_aa: ATSATANYGYT
v_call: TRBV5-1; cdr3_aa: ASSVRTISGLPYEQY
v_call: TRBV29-1; cdr3_aa: SVGTGNTEAF
v_call: TRBV12-3/TRBV12-4; cdr3_aa: ASSSRDRNQPQH
v_call: TRBV7-2; cdr3_aa: ASSSSGGLTYN
v_call: TRBV4-3; cdr3_aa: ASSQWSSFDNEQF
v_call: TRBV5-4; cdr3_aa: ASSLAGTGAPEAF
v_call: TRBV11-2; cdr3_aa: ASSARQGKRQETQY
v_call: TRBV18; cdr3_aa: ASSPKDRVPQETQY
v_call: TRBV6-5; cdr3_aa: ASRRNSNQPQH
v_call: TRBV19; cdr3_aa: ASSWDRPNTGELF
v_call: TRBV7-8; cdr3_aa: ASSLQGPLAKNIQY
v_call: TRBV7-9; cdr3_aa: ASTWDRGLDTQY
v_call: TRBV5-1; cdr3_aa: ASSLVSQQETQY
v_call: TRBV14; cdr3_aa: ASSQDWGTGGSETQY
v_call: TRBV15; cdr3_aa: ATSRDSEQPQH
v_call: TRBV5-1; cdr3_aa: ASSLTRGHEQF
v_call: TRBV3-1; cdr3_aa: ASSRRAYYGYT
v_call: TRBV5-5; cdr3_aa: ATRRAGSDEQF
v_call: TRBV4-3; cdr3_aa: ASSRHGAGANVLT
v_call: TRBV12-3/TRBV12-4; cdr3_aa: ASSATGSWNSPLH
v_call: TRBV27; cdr3_aa: ASSLNSHYGYT
v_call: TRBV10-2; cdr3_aa: ASSELQDPGYT
v_call: TRBV7-9; cdr3_aa: ASSAPGGREQY
v_call: TRBV28; cdr3_aa: ASSPGTGDGSTEAF
v_call: TRBV5-1; cdr3_aa: ASSSRITNTQY
v_call: TRBV30; cdr3_aa: AWTTGNAGSPLH
v_call: TRBV10-1; cdr3_aa: ASSGVGSYNEQF
v_call: TRBV4-3; cdr3_aa: ASSRRGNEQF
v_call: TRBV11-2; cdr3_aa: ASSPPASPDTQY
v_call: TRBV7-6; cdr3_aa: ASSSGQGASTEAF
v_call: TRBV4-1; cdr3_aa: ASSQVGIYEQY
v_call: TRBV15; cdr3_aa: ATSRDRSGYEQY
v_call: TRBV7-9; cdr3_aa: ASQPGRPETQY
v_call: TRBV7-3; cdr3_aa: ASSLRAPAKGDTQY
v_call: TRBV4-2; cdr3_aa: ASSQNAGTNTGELF
v_call: TRBV12-3/TRBV12-4; cdr3_aa: ASSLGLSNEQF
v_call: TRBV5-1; cdr3_aa: ASSLGGQLGYT
v_call: TRBV6-1; cdr3_aa: ASSRQPGDIQY
v_call: TRBV12-3/TRBV12-4; cdr3_aa: ASSIGTGAGDTQY
v_call: TRBV5-5; cdr3_aa: ASSLAPHMNTEAF
v_call: TRBV29-1; cdr3_aa: SVEQPDRGSYEQY
v_call: TRBV2; cdr3_aa: ASGTVDTEAF
v_call: TRBV5-1; cdr3_aa: ASTRGAPPNEQF